This record concerns one T cell receptor (beta chain) sequence. Its antigen remains unknown. TCRdb itself ran the 5' RACE reads through MiXCR, one entry per CDR3 protein. Among about 190,000 distinct CDR3 sequences listed, about 22% were seen once. This sample was included in a study of T-cell memory formation after mild COVID-19. Study-level information: Largely, TCR clusters stayed within a single donor.

J gave up 5 bases and V 0 bases, and 14 bases lay outside the gene matches. Germline-derived CDR1 and CDR2 are SGHDN and FVKESK. The CDR3 length is 18 residues. Study-level findings and limits: Some clones that responded were present in memory (sampled pre-infection), which suggests cross-reactive memory joined. For contracting clones, CD4+ ones sat mainly in CM and EM, CD8+ in EMRA.

The specimen sequenced was PBMCs or a T cell subset sorted from them (not recorded which). The TCR sequence derives from an adult woman who had mild COVID-19 (a few samples of this study predate the infection). Cell type and time point are not known. This chain links TRBV14 with TRBJ1-2; 8 bases agree with TRBD1. The CDR3 DNA follows: TGTGCCAGCAGCCAAGACGGATCAGGGGGCCAACATTATTATGGCTACACCTTC. Translated: CASSQDGSGGQHYYGYTF.